What follows are 22 T cell receptor beta chains derived from one specimen sequenced in a study of T cells after yellow fever vaccination. TCRdb recomputed calls from the 5' RACE reads with MiXCR, one row per CDR3 protein. The sample has roughly 11,000 distinct CDR3 sequences; 5.8% are singletons. Sequenced material: PBMCs, either bulk or a sorted T-cell subset (CD4+, CD8+, memory, or dextramer-sorted; not recorded which), taken on the day of the yellow fever booster vaccination. The receptor source for this set is a man in his thirties or forties who received the YFV17D yellow fever vaccine.

This clonotype is deemed medium-sized. CDR3: CASSSADAADIQYF. The CDR3 nucleotides read TGCGCCAGCAGCTCCGCGGACGCGGCAGACATTCAGTACTTC. V gene TRBV5-1 combines with J gene TRBJ2-4; D is ambiguous. Trimming pared 3 bases from V and 8 bases from J, leaving 15 bases between. The CDR3 covers 14 residues. CDR1 is SGHRS, CDR2 YFSETQ, per germline. Using reference TRBV5-1 and TRBJ2-4 for the parts outside the CDR3, the full variable domain is KAGVTQTPRYLIKTRGQQVTLSCSPISGHRSVSWYQQTPGQGLQFLFEYFSETQRNKGNFPGRFSGRQFSNSRSEMNVSTLELGDSALYLCASSSADAADIQYFGAGTRLSVL.

This clonotype is judged medium-sized (0.01 to 0.1%). This chain joins TRBV7-6 and TRBJ2-1; D may be TRBD2 (6 bases). V was cut by 4 bases and J by 10 bases, with 14 bases left in between. The V gene's germline CDR1 is SGHVS and CDR2 FNYEAQ. The CDR3 runs 13 residues. For the CDR3, the DNA is TGTGCCAGCAGCTCAAGTAGCGGTCTAGAGCAGTTCTTC. It specifies CASSSSSGLEQFF. The full variable domain, its missing parts supplied by reference TRBV7-6 and TRBJ2-1, is GAGVSQSPRYKVTKRGQDVALRCDPISGHVSLYWYRQALGQGPEFLTYFNYEAQQDKSGLPNDRFSAERPEGSISTLTIQRTEQRDSAMYRCASSSSSGLEQFFGPGTRLTVL.

The rearrangement joins TRBV28 to TRBJ1-1, with D perhaps matching TRBD1 (5 bases). The CDR3 covers 14 residues. V was shortened by 2 bases and J by 6 bases, with 13 bases between the two germline ends. Germline V gene lookup returns CDR1 MDHEN and CDR2 SYDVKM. CDR3 in DNA: TGTGCCAGCAGTTTAACGGGGCCGGCTCCTGAAGCTTTCTTT. Translation gives CASSLTGPAPEAFF.

This clonotype came up once. The chain combines TRBV7-2 with TRBJ2-7; D gene uncertain. There are 15 residues in the CDR3. Germline V gene sequence: CDR1 SGHTA, CDR2 FQGNSA. V was shortened by 2 bases and J by 3 bases, with 14 bases between the two germline ends. CDR3: CASSLSSTESYEQYF. The CDR3 DNA reads as TGTGCCAGCAGCTTATCGTCGACGGAGAGCTACGAGCAGTACTTC.

This clonotype has a count of ten or more. V and J are TRBV5-1 and TRBJ2-3; 8 nucleotides match TRBD2. With 3 bases clipped from V and 0 bases from J, the junction kept 6 bases outside the gene matches. The CDR3 is 16 residues long. Per the germline V gene, CDR1 is SGHRS and CDR2 is YFSETQ. The CDR3 loop reads CASSSGLAASTDTQYF. Here the CDR3 DNA reads TGCGCCAGCAGCTCCGGACTAGCTGCTAGCACAGATACGCAGTATTTT.

This clonotype showed up many times. The chain joins TRBV9 to TRBJ2-4; 8 bases line up with TRBD2. Trimming took 0 bases from V and 7 from J; bases not matched to a gene: 6. This CDR3 has 15 residues. The V gene's germline CDR1 is SGDLS and CDR2 YYNGEE. The DNA of the CDR3 is TGTGCCAGCAGCGTAGTTCCGGGAGGGCCCAACATTCAGTACTTC. This codes for CASSVVPGGPNIQYF.

This clonotype qualifies as medium-sized. The J gene is TRBJ2-5, the V gene TRBV5-1; 9 nucleotides match TRBD2. The CDR3 runs 17 residues. V gave up 0 bases and J gave up 5 bases; unmatched junction bases: 11. CDR1 and CDR2 (germline): SGHRS, YFSETQ. CDR3 DNA sequence: TGCGCCAGCAGCTTGGCCGGGGGTAGCGGGAGTTTGGAGACCCAGTACTTC. Its protein is CASSLAGGSGSLETQYF.

This clonotype has at least ten counts. The chain combines TRBV5-4 with TRBJ2-7; 9 bases agree with TRBD2. Germline trimming cut 3 bases from V and 2 bases from J; bases unmatched to any gene: 6. Germline V gene data show CDR1 as SGHNT and CDR2 as YYREEE (reference sequence). This CDR3 contains 15 residues. CDR3 nucleotide sequence: TGTGCCAGCAGCTCGAAGCGGGAGGCAGCCTACGAGCAGTACTTC. Encoded protein: CASSSKREAAYEQYF.

In this sample, this clonotype turned up many times. The J gene is TRBJ1-1, the V gene TRBV15; weak D call: TRBD1 (5 bases). Trimming left V 8 bases short and J 7 bases short, with 14 bases between. Germline V gene data show CDR1 as LNHNV and CDR2 as YYDKDF (reference sequence). The CDR3 totals 12 residues. CDR3 sequence (DNA): TGTGCCACCGCATACGGGGGAGGTGAAGCTTTCTTT. As protein: CATAYGGGEAFF.

By sample share, this clonotype is medium-sized. The rearrangement joins TRBV20-1 to TRBJ2-1; D perhaps matches TRBD2 (6 bases). Trimming took 0 bases from V and 8 from J, leaving 17 bases between them. This CDR3 has 15 residues. Germline loops: CDR1 DFQATT, CDR2 SNEGSKA (reference sequence). The DNA for the CDR3 is TGCAGTGCTAGAGATGGGACCACTAGCAAGCATGAGCAGTTCTTC. It is translated as CSARDGTTSKHEQFF.

This clonotype was recorded many times. CDR3 sequence (DNA): TGCAGTGCTAGAGTTGGCAGCGGAGGTACTGAAGCTTTCTTT. Residues: CSARVGSGGTEAFF. The chain recombines TRBV20-1 with TRBJ1-1, with D uncertain. Per germline, CDR1 DFQATT and CDR2 SNEGSKA (reference sequence). V was clipped by 1 base and J by 5 bases, with 14 bases between them. This CDR3 spans 14 amino acids.

CDR3 sequence (DNA): TGTGCCAGCAGCAAGCAGGTCCCTAGAACCGAGACAGGAGACTACGAGCAGTACTTC. Protein: CASSKQVPRTETGDYEQYF. The chain is built from TRBV3-1 and TRBJ2-7; tentative D call: TRBD1 (6 bases). The CDR3 is 19 residues long. V lost 5 bases, J lost 3 bases, and 29 bases lay in between. CDR1 is LGHDT and CDR2 is YNNKEL in the germline V gene (reference sequence).

For this clonotype: A read error may be the cause here, since a much bigger clone is one base away. The rearrangement links TRBV11-2 to TRBJ2-1; D gene ambiguous. Trimming shortened V by 1 base and J by 9 bases, and 7 bases separated the two germline ends. The germline gives CDR1 SGHAT, CDR2 FQNNGV. CDR3 length: 12 residues. The CDR3 nucleotides read TGTGCCAGCAGCTTAGCCTTGGTTGAGCAGTTCTTC. This gives the protein CASSLALVEQFF.

This clonotype was counted many times. This rearrangement joins TRBV29-1 to TRBJ2-1; D call uncertain. Germline loops: CDR1 SQVTM, CDR2 ANQGSEA. The V and J ends lost 6 bases and 1 base respectively, with 7 bases between them. This CDR3 contains 12 residues. DNA of the CDR3: TGCAGCGTAACGGCGTCCTACAATGAGCAGTTCTTC. It is translated as CSVTASYNEQFF.

This rearrangement joins TRBV7-2 to TRBJ2-1; no clear D gene. The germline V gene has CDR1 SGHTA and CDR2 FQGNSA. The length of the CDR3 is 12 residues. Trimming pared 1 base from V and 15 bases from J, leaving 13 bases between. The chain's CDR3 is CASSLVRFGLFF. The CDR3 region has the DNA TGTGCCAGCAGCTTAGTGAGGTTCGGGCTGTTCTTC.

This clonotype is classed as medium-sized. This sequence joins TRBV5-1 and TRBJ2-7; perhaps TRBD1 as D (5 bases). This CDR3 region has 13 residues. The V gene's germline CDR1 is SGHRS and CDR2 YFSETQ. V lost 7 bases and J 3 bases, leaving 14 bases between the germline ends. The CDR3 region is CASSLARDYEQYF. CDR3 nucleotides: TGCGCCAGCTCCCTGGCCAGGGACTACGAGCAGTACTTC.

By share, this clonotype counts as medium-sized (0.01 to 0.1%). This chain uses TRBV29-1 with TRBJ1-2; D gene ambiguous. Germline CDR1 and CDR2: SQVTM and ANQGSEA. The CDR3 totals 11 residues. Trimming shortened V by 3 bases and J by 3 bases, and 5 bases separated the two germline ends. CDR3 DNA: TGCAGCGTTGATGGAGACTATGGCTACACCTTC. This translates into CSVDGDYGYTF. Variable domain in full (rest from reference TRBV29-1 and TRBJ1-2): SAVISQKPSRDICQRGTSLTIQCQVDSQVTMMFWYRQQPGQSLTLIATANQGSEATYESGFVIDKFPISRPNLTFSTLTVSNMSPEDSSIYLCSVDGDYGYTFGSGTRLTVV.

This clonotype was picked up many times. This chain links TRBV28 with TRBJ1-4, with 8 bases that match TRBD1. Losses at the gene ends were 2 bases for V and 8 bases for J; bases not matched to a gene: 4. CDR3 length: 14 amino acids. The germline V gene encodes CDR1 MDHEN and CDR2 SYDVKM. DNA of the CDR3: TGTGCCAGCAGTTTAAGACAGGGGAGGGAAAAACTGTTTTTT. This codes for CASSLRQGREKLFF.

In its sample, this clonotype was seen many times. The V gene is TRBV6-2 or TRBV6-3, the J gene TRBJ2-3; D unclear. V dropped 8 bases and J dropped 3 bases, with 15 bases sitting between them. Germline V CDR1 and CDR2: MNHEY, SVGEGT. This CDR3 has 14 residues. CDR3 sequence (DNA): TGTGCCAGCCGACGTCCCCAGCCTACAGATACGCAGTATTTT. This encodes CASRRPQPTDTQYF.

In its sample, this clonotype was seen many times. The chain employs TRBV20-1 and TRBJ2-1; unclear D gene. The CDR3 loop spans 10 amino acids. The germline V and J ends were trimmed by 4 bases and 8 bases, with 6 bases remaining between them. Germline values: CDR1 DFQATT, CDR2 SNEGSKA (reference sequence). This CDR3 is CSATADEQFF. CDR3 bases: TGCAGTGCTACGGCTGATGAGCAGTTCTTC.

This clonotype is medium-sized in the sample. J is TRBJ2-2 and V is TRBV27; 9 nucleotides agree with TRBD1. Germline V gene data show CDR1 as MNHEY and CDR2 as SMNVEV (reference sequence). The CDR3 length is 15 residues. Germline trimming cut 5 bases from V and 9 bases from J; bases unmatched to any gene: 10. CDR3 in amino acids: CASSRTGDSYWELFF. Here the CDR3 DNA reads TGTGCCAGCAGTCGGACAGGGGACTCATACTGGGAGCTGTTTTTT.

This clonotype was counted many times. J is TRBJ1-5 and V is TRBV19; no clear D. The CDR3 covers 15 residues. The V and J ends lost 4 bases and 2 bases respectively, with 12 bases between them. CDR1 is LNHDA and CDR2 is SQIVND in the germline V gene (reference sequence). The CDR3 loop is CASSSKGGGNQPQHF. CDR3 DNA: TGTGCCAGTAGTAGCAAGGGAGGAGGCAATCAGCCCCAGCATTTT.